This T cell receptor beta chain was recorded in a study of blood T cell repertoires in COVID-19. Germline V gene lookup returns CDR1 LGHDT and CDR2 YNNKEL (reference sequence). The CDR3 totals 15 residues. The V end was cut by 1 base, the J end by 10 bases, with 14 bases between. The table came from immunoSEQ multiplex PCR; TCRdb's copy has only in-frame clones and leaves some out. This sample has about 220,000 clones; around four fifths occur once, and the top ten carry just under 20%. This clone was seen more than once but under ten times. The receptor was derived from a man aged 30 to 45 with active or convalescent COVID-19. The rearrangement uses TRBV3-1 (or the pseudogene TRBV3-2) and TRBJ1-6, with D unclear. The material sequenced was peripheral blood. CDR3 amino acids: CASSQGRGSQSPLHF. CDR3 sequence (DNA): TGTGCCAGCAGCCAAGGCCGCGGCAGCCAATCACCCCTCCACTTT.